This record concerns one TCR beta chain sequence. Following a re-call of the 5' RACE reads, TCRdb has one entry per CDR3 protein and lacks DNA. Here the sample table reports approximately 340,000 distinct CDR3 sequences. This sample was taken from a study of monozygotic twins with inflammatory bowel disease. Sequenced input: blood. The TCR sequence derives from a human donor with ulcerative colitis or Crohn's disease, or a healthy co-twin of an affected twin (not recorded which).

CDR3 sequence reads: CAIGRDYNEQFF. The chain is built from TRBV10-3 and TRBJ2-1. The germline CDR1 and CDR2 sequences are ENHRY and SYGVKD. This CDR3 spans 12 amino acids.